This T cell receptor (beta chain) appears in the sequencing data of a study of T cell changes during pregnancy in multiple sclerosis. Assay used: immunoSEQ multiplex PCR; TCRdb lists only in-frame clones, some missing. This table has 40,000 to 45,000 clones, 90% to 95% appearing once. V shed 5 bases and J shed 10 bases, with 9 bases lying between them. CDR3 length: 11 residues. CDR1 SGHTA and CDR2 FQGTGA come from the germline V gene. This sequence joins TRBV7-3 and TRBJ2-1; D uncertain. The sample in question was CD8+ T cells from peripheral blood mononuclear cells, obtained in the third trimester of pregnancy. The clonotype comes from a female donor with multiple sclerosis, enrolled in a pregnancy study. The CDR3 is CASSNYEEQFF. CDR3 DNA sequence: TGTGCCAGCAGCAACTATGAGGAGCAGTTCTTC.